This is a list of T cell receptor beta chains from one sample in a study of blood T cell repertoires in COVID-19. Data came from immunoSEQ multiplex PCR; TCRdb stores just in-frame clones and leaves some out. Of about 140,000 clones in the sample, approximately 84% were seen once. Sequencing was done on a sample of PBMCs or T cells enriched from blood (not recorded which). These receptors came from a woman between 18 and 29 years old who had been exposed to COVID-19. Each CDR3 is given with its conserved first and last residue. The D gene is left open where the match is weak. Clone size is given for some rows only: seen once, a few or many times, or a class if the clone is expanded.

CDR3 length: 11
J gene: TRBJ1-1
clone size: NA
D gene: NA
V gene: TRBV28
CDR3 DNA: TGTGCCAGCAGTTTTGGGCACGGAGCTTTCTTT
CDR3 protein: CASSFGHGAFF

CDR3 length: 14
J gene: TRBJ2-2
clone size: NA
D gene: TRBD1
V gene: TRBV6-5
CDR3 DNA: TGTGCCAGCAGAAAACAGGGGGCTGGCGGGGAGCTGTTTTTT
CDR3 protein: CASRKQGAGGELFF

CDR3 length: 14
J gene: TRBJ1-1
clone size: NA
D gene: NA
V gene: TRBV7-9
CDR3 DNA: TGTGCCAGCAGCTTAACAGCATTAATCCCTGAAGCTTTCTTT
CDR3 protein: CASSLTALIPEAFF

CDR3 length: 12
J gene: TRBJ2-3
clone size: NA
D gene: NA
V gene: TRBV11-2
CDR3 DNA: TGTGCCAGCAGCCCCCAGGCAGATACGCAGTATTTT
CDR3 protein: CASSPQADTQYF

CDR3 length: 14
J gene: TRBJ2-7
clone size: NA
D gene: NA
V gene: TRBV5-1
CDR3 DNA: TGCGCCAGCAGCTTGGGCGGAATAACCTACGAGCAGTACTTC
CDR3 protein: CASSLGGITYEQYF

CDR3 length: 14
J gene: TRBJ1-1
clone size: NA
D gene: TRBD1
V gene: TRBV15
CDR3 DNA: TGTGCCACCCAAGGGGGACAGTTGAACACTGAAGCTTTCTTT
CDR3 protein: CATQGGQLNTEAFF

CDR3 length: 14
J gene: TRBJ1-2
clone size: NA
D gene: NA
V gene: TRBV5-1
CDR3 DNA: TGCGCCAGCAGCTTGGGGCAGGCTAACTATGGCTACACCTTC
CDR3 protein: CASSLGQANYGYTF

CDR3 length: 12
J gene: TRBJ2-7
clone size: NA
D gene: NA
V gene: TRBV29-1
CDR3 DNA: TGCAGCGTCGCCACCCAGGGGTACGAGCAGTACTTC
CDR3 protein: CSVATQGYEQYF

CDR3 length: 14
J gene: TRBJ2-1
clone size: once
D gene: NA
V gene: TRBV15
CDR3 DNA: TGTGCCACCAGCATAGCCTTGGCCGTCAATGAGCAGTTCTTC
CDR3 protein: CATSIALAVNEQFF

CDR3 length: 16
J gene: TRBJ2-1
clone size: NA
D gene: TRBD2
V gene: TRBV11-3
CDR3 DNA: TGTGCCAGCAGCTTTAGTGGGACTAGCGGCGGCGATGAGCAGTTCTTC
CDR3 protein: CASSFSGTSGGDEQFF

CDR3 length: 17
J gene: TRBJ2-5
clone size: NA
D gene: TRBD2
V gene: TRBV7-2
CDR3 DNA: TGTGCCAGCAGCTTAATCCCAGGACTAGCGGTCCAAGAGACCCAGTACTTC
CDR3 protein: CASSLIPGLAVQETQYF

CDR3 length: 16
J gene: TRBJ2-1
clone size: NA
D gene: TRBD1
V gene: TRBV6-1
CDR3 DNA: TGTGCCAGCAGTGACAGACAGGGGCGTCGTGCGTCGGAGCAGTTCTTC
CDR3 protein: CASSDRQGRRASEQFF

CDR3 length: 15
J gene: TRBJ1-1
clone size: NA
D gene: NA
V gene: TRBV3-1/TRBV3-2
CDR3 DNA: TGTGCCAGCAGCCTGCGACAGGCCGTGAACACTGAAGCTTTCTTT
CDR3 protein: CASSLRQAVNTEAFF

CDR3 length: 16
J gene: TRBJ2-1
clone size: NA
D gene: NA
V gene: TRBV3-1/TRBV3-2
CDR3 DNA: TGTGCCAGCAGCCAAGGGCAAGGCAGGGCATACAATGAGCAGTTCTTC
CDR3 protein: CASSQGQGRAYNEQFF

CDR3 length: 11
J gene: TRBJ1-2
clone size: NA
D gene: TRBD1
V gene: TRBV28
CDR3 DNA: TGTGCCAGCAGGAACAGGGGTGGCTACACCTTC
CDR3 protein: CASRNRGGYTF

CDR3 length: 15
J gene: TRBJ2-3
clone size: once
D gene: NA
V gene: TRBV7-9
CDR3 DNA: TGTGCCAGCAGCTTATCGAGTGGGGGGACAGATACGCAGTATTTT
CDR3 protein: CASSLSSGGTDTQYF